Sequencing of this T cell receptor (beta chain) was carried out in a study of blood T cells in healthy people across ages. This CDR3 has 17 amino acids. The V gene end was trimmed by 5 bases and the J gene end by 4 bases; junction bases not matched to a gene: 8. Germline CDR1 reads MNHNS; CDR2 reads SASEGT. Alongside a J-beta primer mix, a sample-barcoded 5' primer served in a second PCR lasting roughly 7 to 11 cycles. From the 5' RACE reads, TCRdb called clonotypes with MiXCR, one entry per CDR3 protein. Of over 1,300,000 distinct CDR3 sequences in the sample, approximately 63% are singletons; the top ten hold approximately 7%. General study results and limits: As age increased, TCR beta diversity per million T cells fell in a roughly linear fashion. What prevented conclusive comparison of naive and antigen-experienced cells was that PBMCs were unsorted.

Details on this clonotype: The antigen is unknown.

The chain recombines TRBV6-1 with TRBJ1-6, with TRBD1 matching over 10 bases. The sample consisted of blood. The receptor comes from a man between 18 and 29 years old in good health. CDR3 DNA sequence: TGTGCCAGCAGTTCAGCGCCGGGACAGGGGTATAATTCACCCCTCCACTTT. Protein: CASSSAPGQGYNSPLHF.